These T cell receptor beta chains were read from a single sample in a study of cytomegalovirus exposure and HLA in healthy donors. Method: immunoSEQ multiplex PCR; TCRdb's copy keeps in-frame clones and lacks some. The table includes approximately 54,000 clones, approximately 82% detected once. Sequenced sample: PBMCs. Receptors originate from a woman under 30 in good health and CMV-seronegative. CDR3s include the opening cysteine and the closing phenylalanine or tryptophan. A D gene is named only where the DNA matches it firmly. Clone size is stated in some rows and not others, as once, few, many or a class when expanded.

v_call: TRBV7-9
d_call: NA
j_call: TRBJ1-5
clone_size: NA
cdr3_nt: TGTGCCAGCAGCCCCCCCGGGTACGGGGAGCAGCCCCAGCATTTT
cdr3_aa: CASSPPGYGEQPQHF

v_call: TRBV13
d_call: TRBD2
j_call: TRBJ2-3
clone_size: NA
cdr3_nt: TGTGCCAGCAGCTTCCTAGCGGCTAGCACAGATACGCAGTATTTT
cdr3_aa: CASSFLAASTDTQYF

v_call: TRBV7-6
d_call: NA
j_call: TRBJ1-6
clone_size: NA
cdr3_nt: TGTGCCAGCAGCTTAGCGGGCTCACCCCTCCACTTT
cdr3_aa: CASSLAGSPLHF

v_call: TRBV5-4
d_call: NA
j_call: TRBJ2-1
clone_size: NA
cdr3_nt: TGTGCCAGCAGCTCGGAAGGGGTCGGGAGTACCTACAATGAGCAGTTCTTC
cdr3_aa: CASSSEGVGSTYNEQFF

v_call: TRBV2
d_call: NA
j_call: TRBJ1-6
clone_size: NA
cdr3_nt: TGTGCCAGCAGTGAACGGGGGGCCCTTTCTTATAATTCACCCCTCCACTTT
cdr3_aa: CASSERGALSYNSPLHF

v_call: TRBV27
d_call: TRBD2
j_call: TRBJ2-1
clone_size: once
cdr3_nt: TGTGCCAGCACCGAAAGCGGGAGTCGGTACAATGAGCAGTTCTTC
cdr3_aa: CASTESGSRYNEQFF

v_call: TRBV21-1
d_call: NA
j_call: TRBJ2-7
clone_size: NA
cdr3_nt: TGTGCCAGCAGCAAAGAGGGGGAGACCTACGAGCAGTACTTC
cdr3_aa: CASSKEGETYEQYF

v_call: TRBV27
d_call: TRBD1
j_call: TRBJ1-4
clone_size: once
cdr3_nt: TGTGCCAGCAGTTCCACAGGGGCAACTAATGAAAAACTGTTTTTT
cdr3_aa: CASSSTGATNEKLFF

v_call: TRBV4-1
d_call: TRBD2
j_call: TRBJ2-1
clone_size: NA
cdr3_nt: TGCGCCAGCCACCCTAGCGGTCCCTACAATGAGCAGTTCTTC
cdr3_aa: CASHPSGPYNEQFF

v_call: TRBV6-5
d_call: TRBD1
j_call: TRBJ1-1
clone_size: NA
cdr3_nt: TGTGCCAGCAGTTTCACCAGGGGGGTCAGCGAAGCTTTCTTT
cdr3_aa: CASSFTRGVSEAFF

v_call: TRBV12-2
d_call: NA
j_call: TRBJ2-1
clone_size: NA
cdr3_nt: TGTGCAAGTCGCTTAACCGGGGAAGGAGACAATGAGCAGTTCTTC
cdr3_aa: CASRLTGEGDNEQFF

v_call: TRBV5-1
d_call: NA
j_call: TRBJ2-7
clone_size: NA
cdr3_nt: TGCGCCAGCAGCTTGGACCAGCGCGAGCACGAGCAGTACTTC
cdr3_aa: CASSLDQREHEQYF

v_call: TRBV18
d_call: TRBD2
j_call: TRBJ2-1
clone_size: few
cdr3_nt: TGTGCCAGCTCACCAAACAGCGGGGGGGAAGCCTTCAATGAGCAGTTCTTC
cdr3_aa: CASSPNSGGEAFNEQFF

v_call: TRBV2
d_call: TRBD2
j_call: TRBJ2-1
clone_size: once
cdr3_nt: TGTGCCAGCAGGCGGGAGGGCAGGGAGCAGTTCTTC
cdr3_aa: CASRREGREQFF

v_call: TRBV10-3
d_call: NA
j_call: TRBJ2-7
clone_size: NA
cdr3_nt: TGTGCCATCAGTGAGACAGGGTGGAGCTCCTACGAGCAGTACTTC
cdr3_aa: CAISETGWSSYEQYF

v_call: TRBV7-9
d_call: NA
j_call: TRBJ1-2
clone_size: NA
cdr3_nt: TGTGCCAGCAGCCCCGGACAGAACTATGGCTACACCTTC
cdr3_aa: CASSPGQNYGYTF